Listed here are 8 T cell receptor beta chains from one sample, sequenced in a study of blood T cell repertoires in COVID-19. TCRdb's copy holds only in-frame clones and misses some; the assay was immunoSEQ multiplex PCR. Of hundreds of thousands of clones in the sample, nearly 90% were seen once. Sequencing was done on a sample of peripheral blood. The receptors were sampled from a woman aged 30 to 39 with acute or convalescent COVID-19.

The chain has TRBV10-2 and TRBJ2-3; maybe TRBD1 (6 bases). CDR1 and CDR2 from the germline V gene are WSHSY and SAAADI. V was shortened by 5 bases and J by 5 bases, with 14 bases between the two germline ends. There are 14 residues in the CDR3. The CDR3 nucleotides are TGCGCCAGCAGTCTTACAGGGTTAAAAGATACGCAGTATTTT. It yields the protein CASSLTGLKDTQYF.

The CDR3 loop reads CASSTTQNTEAFF. As DNA, the CDR3 is TGTGCCAGTAGTACTACCCAGAACACTGAAGCTTTCTTT. This chain joins TRBV19 and TRBJ1-1; D remains unclear. V lost 4 bases to trimming and J lost 1 base, with 7 bases between them. The CDR3 totals 13 residues. CDR1 LNHDA and CDR2 SQIVND come from the germline V gene (reference sequence).

V and J are TRBV5-1 and TRBJ2-1; TRBD2 is a possible D gene (6 bases). V was pared by 4 bases and J by 12 bases, with 11 bases between. The CDR3 has 11 amino acids. Germline CDR1 SGHRS, CDR2 YFSETQ. In DNA, the CDR3 is TGCGCCAGCAGCATCGGCGGGGTGCAGTTCTTC. This translates into CASSIGGVQFF. Variable domain in full (rest from reference TRBV5-1 and TRBJ2-1): KAGVTQTPRYLIKTRGQQVTLSCSPISGHRSVSWYQQTPGQGLQFLFEYFSETQRNKGNFPGRFSGRQFSNSRSEMNVSTLELGDSALYLCASSIGGVQFFGPGTRLTVL.

V and J are TRBV15 and TRBJ2-6; D is uncertain. V was cut by 8 bases and J by 1 base, with 15 bases left in between. This CDR3 spans 16 amino acids. Germline CDR1 and CDR2: LNHNV and YYDKDF (reference sequence). CDR3: CATYSKFGSGANVLTF. The CDR3 bases are TGTGCCACCTATTCGAAATTCGGGTCTGGGGCCAACGTCCTGACTTTC. The full variable domain, completed using reference TRBV15 and TRBJ2-6, is DAMVIQNPRYQVTQFGKPVTLSCSQTLNHNVMYWYQQKSSQAPKLLFHYYDKDFNNEADTPDNFQSRRPNTSFCFLDIRSPGLGDTAMYLCATYSKFGSGANVLTFGAGSRLTVL.

This clone has just a few counts. The rearrangement joins TRBV10-3 to TRBJ2-7, with 14 positions matching TRBD2. Per the germline V gene, CDR1 is ENHRY and CDR2 is SYGVKD. J gave up 4 bases and V 2 bases, and 4 bases lay outside the gene matches. The CDR3 has 16 residues. The chain's CDR3 is CAISEHRLAGGYEQYF. CDR3 bases: TGTGCCATCAGTGAGCATCGACTAGCGGGAGGGTACGAGCAGTACTTC.

V usage is TRBV19 and J usage is TRBJ2-3; 9 positions agree with TRBD2. Germline CDR1 is LNHDA and CDR2 is SQIVND (reference sequence). The CDR3 length is 17 residues. The ends lost 4 bases at V and 3 bases at J; junction bases unmatched: 11. The CDR3 coding sequence is TGTGCCAGTAGTACCCGTGGGGTAGCGGGAGTAACAGATACGCAGTATTTT. It encodes CASSTRGVAGVTDTQYF.

The CDR3 coding sequence is TGTGCCAGCAGCTTGGGTCGGGGGACTTACCAAGAGACCCAGTACTTC. Translated: CASSLGRGTYQETQYF. This rearrangement joins TRBV5-8 to TRBJ2-5; D might be TRBD2 (6 bases). Germline V CDR1 and CDR2: SGHTS, YDEGEE. The V end lost 0 bases, the J end lost 0 bases, and 12 bases lay between the germline ends. CDR3 length: 16 amino acids.

The chain links TRBV18 to TRBJ2-1; 11 bases agree with TRBD1. V dropped 3 bases and J dropped 6; count of bases not matched to a gene: 4. There are 15 residues in the CDR3. The germline gives CDR1 KGHSH, CDR2 LQKENI. This CDR3 is CASSPGQGAGNEQFF. Written as DNA, the CDR3 is TGTGCCAGCTCACCTGGACAGGGGGCAGGCAATGAGCAGTTCTTC.